This TCR beta chain was identified in a study of CD8 T cells in ankylosing spondylitis (TCRdb year 2017). At the level of the whole study: To find TCR variants linked to disease, the study profiled T cell receptor beta repertoires in ankylosing spondylitis patients and healthy donors. The full study cohort was made up of about 24 ankylosing spondylitis patients and around 100 healthy donors. Samples of peripheral blood were taken, and for ankylosing spondylitis patients, synovial fluid was collected as well. Here is what the overall study found, with its caveats: Some of the motif variants had been reported before in the synovial fluid and blood of reactive arthritis patients, a finding that suggests common disease-initiation mechanisms. The disease-linked clones were reported to be significantly enriched in matched synovial fluid samples from ankylosing spondylitis patients. Blood from ankylosing spondylitis patients appeared to be characterized by a TCR beta motif composed of eight highly homologous amino acid variants. The disease-linked clones had a CD8+ phenotype and were found at relatively low frequencies in peripheral blood.

This clonotype was detected ten times or more. No antigen is known for it. The sample holds no much larger clone one base away, and base qualities are not on file. TCRdb records Illumina HiSeq 2500 as the sequencer. Quantitative 5'-RACE with molecular barcodes was used to prepare TCR beta libraries. The paper's data handling went like this. A new computational method, built on a probabilistic model of VDJ rearrangement, was used to identify disease-linked TCR variants. TCRdb applied fastp at Q25 and MiXCR to the public reads, then kept only in-frame beta chains. Under each unique CDR3 protein, matching rows form one entry showing the most common genes and DNA. The V and J calls were determined by TCRdb, not by the authors. The sample table holds 40,000 or so distinct CDR3 sequences, of which 10% to 13% were seen once. The leading ten clones occupy roughly 15% of the sample. CDR1 and CDR2 are read off the germline V gene as LGHNA and YSLEER. For this chain, trimming is 3 bases at the V end and 10 bases at the J end, and the number of junction bases without a gene match is 5. The CDR3 holds 14 amino acids from the cysteine to the phenylalanine. Of the read, only the CDR3 DNA is kept; its 42 bases are in frame from base 1.

The rearranged chain carries TRBV4-3 and TRBJ1-6, and 8 junction bases match TRBD1. This sequence was found in a male donor with ankylosing spondylitis or in good health (not recorded which). Sequenced input: blood, either unsorted or a sorted T cell fraction (not recorded which). The CDR3 here reads CASSQADRVSPLHF. Read as DNA, the sequence is TGCGCCAGCAGCCAGGCGGACAGGGTCTCACCCCTCCACTTT.